The rows below give T cell receptor beta chains drawn from one sample of a study of T cells in tuberculosis. Sequencing was performed with immunoSEQ multiplex PCR; in TCRdb, only in-frame clones are kept and a portion is missing. The profile shows some 41,000 clones, 90% to 95% of them singletons. Sequencing input: PBMCs. The receptors were sampled from a donor between 5 and 29 years old with latent tuberculosis or without tuberculosis infection. Some clones in this sample may be carry-over from other donors' samples. The CDR3 runs from the conserved cysteine through the conserved F or W.

CDR3aa	v_gene	j_gene	len
CASSSTGDHYYEQYF	TRBV11-2	TRBJ2-7	15
CASSPSYDRTEAFF	TRBV18	TRBJ1-1	14
CASSFETSAYNEQFF	TRBV11-2	TRBJ2-1	15
CASSQILAGRPYEQYF	TRBV4-3	TRBJ2-7	16
CASSFEGATEAFF	TRBV5-8	TRBJ1-1	13
CASSTLGQYNTEAFF	TRBV19	TRBJ1-1	15
CASSLREGTEAFF	TRBV11-3	TRBJ1-1	13
CASSQDGAGDITDTQYF	TRBV4-1	TRBJ2-3	17
CASSVESATEAFF	TRBV9	TRBJ1-1	13
CASSSGTGVSTSTDTQYF	TRBV5-4	TRBJ2-3	18
CASSFLRGLVKTGELFF	TRBV7-9	TRBJ2-2	17
CASSSGGPVRWQFF	TRBV7-9	TRBJ2-1	14
CASTQRTSGRGTDTQYF	TRBV21-1	TRBJ2-3	17
CASSEEGSVSDTQYF	TRBV6-1	TRBJ2-3	15
CASSPGDRGWETQYF	TRBV7-9	TRBJ2-5	15
CASRLAWARGGETQYF	TRBV12-2	TRBJ2-5	16
CASSQEVGPPVYSNQPQHF	TRBV4-2	TRBJ1-5	19
CASSEAGRHGYTF	TRBV6-1	TRBJ1-2	13
CASSFSLETQYF	TRBV5-1	TRBJ2-5	12
CASSPGQSVVEQYF	TRBV25-1	TRBJ2-7	14
CASSPDRNYGYTF	TRBV7-2	TRBJ1-2	13
CASSFPPNTEAFF	TRBV28	TRBJ1-1	13
CSVGRVGDEQFF	TRBV29-1	TRBJ2-1	12
CASSQVWTGGSNQPQHF	TRBV4-1	TRBJ1-5	17
CATNPAGFYTQYF	TRBV27	TRBJ2-3	13
CASRDRGRGNTEAFF	TRBV2	TRBJ1-1	15
CASSQGKRSSEKLFF	TRBV4-3	TRBJ1-4	15
CASSQQVYTGELFF	TRBV4-1	TRBJ2-2	14
CASSPGGLSSYEQYF	TRBV7-2	TRBJ2-7	15
CASSIIGLVEQPQHF	TRBV7-9	TRBJ1-5	15
CASSQAITTGLYGYTF	TRBV4-3	TRBJ1-2	16
CAEGGGTQYF	TRBV14	TRBJ2-3	10
CASGQPYGYTF	TRBV12-5	TRBJ1-2	11
CSVSFPDPGQGRYGYTF	TRBV29-1	TRBJ1-2	17
CASSTGDRRNTGELFF	TRBV19	TRBJ2-2	16
CASSPRTSGRVNEQFF	TRBV4-1	TRBJ2-1	16
CASSENRGINLGKLFF	TRBV27	TRBJ1-4	16
CASRDSPYNEQFF	TRBV2	TRBJ2-1	13
CASSPPGTSVYNEQFF	TRBV9	TRBJ2-1	16
CASSVGVGVGTGGAKNIQYF	TRBV9	TRBJ2-4	20
CASRRDRGLTTDTQYF	TRBV5-4	TRBJ2-3	16
CASSSMVQEGQPQHF	TRBV18	TRBJ1-5	15
CASSPWTGKGEQYF	TRBV9	TRBJ2-7	14
CASGLPPGLADLSTGELFF	TRBV12-5	TRBJ2-2	19
CASRPTGSYYEQYF	TRBV5-6	TRBJ2-7	14
CASSLQAANTGELFF	TRBV5-1	TRBJ2-2	15
CASSLGFDRGAKNIQYF	TRBV7-2	TRBJ2-4	17
CASSEGTGGNYGYTF	TRBV6-1	TRBJ1-2	15
CASSAQGAREKLFF	TRBV7-2	TRBJ1-4	14
CASSPSQTEAFF	TRBV18	TRBJ1-1	12
CASTFKPGLGDEQFF	TRBV6-6	TRBJ2-1	15
CASSVTTGGAADTQYF	TRBV7-9	TRBJ2-3	16
CASSSPLEGRGYEQYF	TRBV28	TRBJ2-7	16